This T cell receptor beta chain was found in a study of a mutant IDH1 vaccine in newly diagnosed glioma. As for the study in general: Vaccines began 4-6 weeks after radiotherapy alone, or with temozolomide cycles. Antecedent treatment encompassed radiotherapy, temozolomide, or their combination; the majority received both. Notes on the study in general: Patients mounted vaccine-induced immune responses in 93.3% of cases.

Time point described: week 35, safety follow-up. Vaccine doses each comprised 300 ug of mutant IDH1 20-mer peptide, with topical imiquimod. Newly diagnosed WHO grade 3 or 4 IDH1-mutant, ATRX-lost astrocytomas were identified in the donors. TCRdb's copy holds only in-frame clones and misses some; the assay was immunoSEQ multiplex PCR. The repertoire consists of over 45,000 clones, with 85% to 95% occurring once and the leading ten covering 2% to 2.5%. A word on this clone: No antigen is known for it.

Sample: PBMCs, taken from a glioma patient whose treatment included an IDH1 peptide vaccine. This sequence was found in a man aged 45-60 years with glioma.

CDR3 sequence (DNA): TGTGCCAGCAGCTCATCCGGACAGCTAGCCAAAAACATTCAGTACTTC. Its protein product is CASSSSGQLAKNIQYF. The rearrangement uses TRBV11-2 and TRBJ2-4, with D tentatively TRBD1 (6 bases). The CDR3 covers 16 residues. V shed 4 bases and J shed 0 bases, with 13 bases lying between them. Per germline, CDR1 SGHAT and CDR2 FQNNGV.